The 9 T cell receptor beta chains in this list originate from one sample, sequenced in a study of shared clonotypes between healthy human individuals. The protocol was immunoSEQ multiplex PCR, while the TCRdb copy is restricted to in-frame clones and leaves out a portion. The sample shows 400,000 to 550,000 clones, 65% to 80% of them seen only once. The source material was PBMCs. The origin of the receptors is a woman between 40 and 55 years old in good health. Some clones in this sample may be carry-over from other donors' samples.

The V and J genes are TRBV10-3 and TRBJ2-5; D is unclear. The J call may be wrong; the DNA end is better matched by TRBJ2-7. Germline V CDR1 and CDR2: ENHRY, SYGVKD. This CDR3 has 12 amino acids. The CDR3 sequence is CAIDGVSYEQYF. CDR3 coding DNA: TGTGCCATCGATGGGGTTTCCTACGAGCAGTACTTC.

The genes are TRBV5-1 and TRBJ2-2, with TRBD1 matching over 9 bases. V lost 7 bases to trimming and J lost 1 base; unmatched junction nucleotides: 5. The germline V gene encodes CDR1 SGHRS and CDR2 YFSETQ. The CDR3 extends over 15 amino acids. The CDR3 here is CASDSTGGNTGELFF. In DNA form, the CDR3 reads TGCGCCAGCGACTCGACAGGGGGGAACACCGGGGAGCTGTTTTTT.

This clone was observed a few times. For the CDR3, the DNA is TGCGCCAGCAGCTTGGACAGGGACACTGAAGCTTTCTTT. Translated, it gives CASSLDRDTEAFF. This chain joins TRBV5-1 and TRBJ1-1, with D maybe TRBD1 (6 bases). Trimming removed 0 bases at V and 3 bases at J, with 6 bases between. The CDR3 contains 13 residues. Germline V lookup: CDR1 SGHRS, CDR2 YFSETQ.

The genes are TRBV18 and TRBJ2-7, with 9 bases identical to TRBD1. This CDR3 has 15 residues. Germline assignment: CDR1 KGHSH and CDR2 LQKENI. J lost 2 bases, V lost 4 bases, and 6 bases had no gene match. The CDR3 loop reads CASSHGQGTTYEQYF. DNA for the CDR3: TGTGCCAGCTCACACGGACAGGGGACCACCTACGAGCAGTACTTC.

In the case of this clone: This may come from a read error, since a much larger clone is one base off. The chain has TRBV9 and TRBJ2-3, with D unresolved. The CDR3 is 12 residues long. The germline V and J ends were trimmed by 4 bases and 0 bases, with 3 bases remaining between them. Germline V CDR1 and CDR2: SGDLS, YYNGEE. The CDR3 is CASSPSTDTQYF. CDR3 sequence (DNA): TGTGCCAGCAGCCCGAGCACAGATACGCAGTATTTT.

A note on this clone: Mismatch with germline at one junction end may stem from a read error. The V and J genes are TRBV27 and TRBJ1-1; a weak D match, TRBD1 (6 bases). CDR1 is MNHEY and CDR2 is SMNVEV in the germline V gene (reference sequence). The CDR3 sequence is 14 residues long. The CDR3 region has the DNA TGTGCCAGCAGTCCGCACAGGGAAGGGACTGAAACTTTCTTT. Protein: CASSPHREGTETFF.

This clone appeared a few times. The CDR3 sequence is CASWGVYGYTF. Written as DNA, the CDR3 is TGTGCCAGCTGGGGTGTCTATGGCTACACCTTC. V and J are TRBV2 and TRBJ1-2, with D unresolved. CDR1 and CDR2 from the germline V gene are SNHLY and FYNNEI. The CDR3 spans 11 residues. V lost 8 bases and J lost 4, with 8 bases in between.

This clone was observed once. V gene TRBV29-1 combines with J gene TRBJ2-2, with TRBD1 matching over 9 bases. The CDR3 spans 13 residues. J was trimmed by 1 base and V by 7 bases; bases with no gene match: 1. Germline V lookup: CDR1 SQVTM, CDR2 ANQGSEA. The CDR3 protein is CSADRGNTGELFF. CDR3 bases: TGCAGCGCGGACAGGGGGAACACCGGGGAGCTGTTTTTT.

The chain couples TRBV30 to TRBJ1-5; tentative D call: TRBD1 (6 bases). The V end lost 4 bases, the J end lost 1 base, and 14 bases lay between the germline ends. The CDR3 has 15 amino acids. Germline values: CDR1 GTSNPN, CDR2 SVGIG (reference sequence). The CDR3 loop reads CAWTTGVGSNQPQHF. CDR3 DNA sequence: TGTGCCTGGACGACAGGAGTAGGGAGCAATCAGCCCCAGCATTTT. The whole variable domain, remainder taken from reference TRBV30 and TRBJ1-5, is SQTIHQWPATLVQPVGSPLSLECTVEGTSNPNLYWYRQAAGRGLQLLFYSVGIGQISSEVPQNLSASRPQDRQFILSSKKLLLSDSGFYLCAWTTGVGSNQPQHFGDGTRLSIL.